This TCR beta chain was sequenced during a study of PD-L1 blockade in urothelial cancer. Germline V lookup: CDR1 WSHSY, CDR2 SAAADI. CDR3 size: 15 residues. With V trimmed by 3 bases and J by 2 bases, 5 bases remained unmatched. The repertoire was sequenced with immunoSEQ multiplex PCR; TCRdb's copy has only in-frame clones and lacks some. The sample contains under 95,000 clones, approximately 87% of which appear only once. Described time point: pretreatment peripheral blood. Patient sample counts ranged from 1 to 8, pretreatment and on-treatment. The receptor was isolated from a man between 60 and 75 years old with urothelial cancer. This material consisted of PBMCs, taken around atezolizumab (anti-PD-L1) treatment. The chain joins TRBV10-2 to TRBJ2-7; TRBD1 matches at 9 bases. The CDR3 loop is CASSESGQGPYEQYF. The DNA of the CDR3 is TGCGCCAGCAGTGAATCGGGACAGGGTCCCTACGAGCAGTACTTC.